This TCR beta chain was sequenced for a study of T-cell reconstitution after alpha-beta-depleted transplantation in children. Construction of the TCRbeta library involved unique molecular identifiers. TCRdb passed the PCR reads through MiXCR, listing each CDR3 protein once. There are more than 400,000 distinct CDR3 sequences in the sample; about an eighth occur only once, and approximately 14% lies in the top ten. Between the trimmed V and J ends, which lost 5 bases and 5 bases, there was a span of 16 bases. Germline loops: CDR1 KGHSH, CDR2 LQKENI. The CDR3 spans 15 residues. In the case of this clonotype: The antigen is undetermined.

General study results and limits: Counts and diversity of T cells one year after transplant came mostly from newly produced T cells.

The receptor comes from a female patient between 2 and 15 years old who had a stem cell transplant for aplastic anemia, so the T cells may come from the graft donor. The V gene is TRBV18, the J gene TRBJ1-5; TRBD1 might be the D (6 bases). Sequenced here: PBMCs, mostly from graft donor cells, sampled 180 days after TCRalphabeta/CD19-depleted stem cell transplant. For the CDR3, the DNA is TGTGCCAGCTCAGACACAGGGTTTTGGGATCAGCCCCAGCATTTT. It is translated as CASSDTGFWDQPQHF.